This TCR beta chain appears in the sequencing data of a study of early T cells in non-severe SARS-CoV-2 infection (dated by TCRdb to the early 2020s). With regard to the full study: Bulk RNA from unsorted whole blood was used for TCR sequencing, so alpha and beta chains could not be paired. The full study reports these points: Matching against VDJdb was skewed toward anti-spike CD8 responses, likely underestimated virus-specific expansions, and missed private and CD4 specificities.

This clonotype was picked up a small number of times. There is no known antigen for this receptor. It has no much larger one-base neighbor in the sample; base qualities were not kept. The germline V gene provides CDR1 KGHDR and CDR2 SFDVKD. Clipping removes 3 bases from V and 6 bases from J, with 8 as the unmatched junction base count. The CDR3, cysteine through phenylalanine, is 16 amino acids long. Only the CDR3 region is kept as DNA, spanning 48 bases read in frame from base 1. A case-control design nested within a healthcare worker cohort in London, UK, was used, with weekly nasopharyngeal swab PCR tests and blood sampling performed. Healthcare workers were recruited during the week of the UK lockdown, between 23 and 31 March 2020, and followed weekly for up to roughly 15 weeks. Library preparation was by 5' RACE. Sequencing was carried out with a NextSeq 500. To correct for sequencing error and PCR bias, the TCR library protocol tagged individual cDNA molecules with unique molecular identifiers. Both TCR alpha and beta chains were sequenced, and tight co-correlation was observed between alpha and beta sequence abundances in each sample. On the study's bioinformatics: Decombinator V4 was used to annotate the V gene, J gene and CDR3 of the TCR sequences. Expanded TCRs were defined as changing significantly between any two time points under a Poisson model with p below 0.0001. Abundances of TCRs were expressed as counts per million after normalisation to the total number of TCRs sequenced in each sample. TRAV1-2 paired with TRAJ12, TRAJ20 or TRAJ33 defined MAIT TCRs, while TRAV10 paired with TRAJ18 defined iNKT TCRs. A search of VDJdb, accessed on 1 November 2021, was run for TCRs annotated to CMV, EBV and SARS-CoV-2, with TCRs annotated for multiple antigens excluded. The raw public reads went through TCRdb reprocessing: fastp at Q25, MiXCR clone calling, in-frame beta chains kept. When rows share a CDR3 protein, they turn into one entry using the most common DNA and genes. These V and J calls derive from TCRdb rather than the authors' analysis. This sample comprises 35,000 to 45,000 distinct CDR3 sequences, around 5% of them detected only once. The ten largest clones represent roughly 27% of the sample.

The receptor's source is an adult who was a healthcare worker with PCR-confirmed SARS-CoV-2 infection or an uninfected control (not recorded which). The sample was whole blood. The chain is made from TRBV24-1 and TRBJ2-1; 9 nucleotides in the junction match TRBD1. Read as DNA, the sequence is TGTGCCACCAGTGATGCCGGGACAGGGAGCTCCAATGAGCAGTTCTTC. It encodes CATSDAGTGSSNEQFF.